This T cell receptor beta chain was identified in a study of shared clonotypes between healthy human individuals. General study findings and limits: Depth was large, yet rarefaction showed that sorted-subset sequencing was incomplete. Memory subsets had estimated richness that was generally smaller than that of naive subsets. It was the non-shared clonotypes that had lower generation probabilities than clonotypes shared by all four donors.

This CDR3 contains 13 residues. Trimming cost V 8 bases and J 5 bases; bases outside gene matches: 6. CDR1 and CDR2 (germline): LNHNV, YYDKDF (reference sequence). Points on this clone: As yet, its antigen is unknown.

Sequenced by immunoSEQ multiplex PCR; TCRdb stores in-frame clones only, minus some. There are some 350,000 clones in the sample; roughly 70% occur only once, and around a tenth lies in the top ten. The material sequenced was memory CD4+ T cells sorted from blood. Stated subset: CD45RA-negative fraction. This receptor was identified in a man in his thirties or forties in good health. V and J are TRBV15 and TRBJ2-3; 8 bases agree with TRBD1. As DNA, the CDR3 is TGTGCCACCTCCCGGGACAGGCAAGATACGCAGTATTTT. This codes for CATSRDRQDTQYF.